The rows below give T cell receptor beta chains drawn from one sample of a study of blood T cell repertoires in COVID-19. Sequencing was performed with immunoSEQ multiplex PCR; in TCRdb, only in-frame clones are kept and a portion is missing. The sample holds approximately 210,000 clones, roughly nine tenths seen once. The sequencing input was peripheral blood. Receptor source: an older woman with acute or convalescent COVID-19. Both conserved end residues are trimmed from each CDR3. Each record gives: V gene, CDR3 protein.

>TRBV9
ASSVSGQGAEAF
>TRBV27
ASSPSRGAGGREQY
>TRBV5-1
ASSAEANYGYT
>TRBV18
ASSPPGQGGPEQY
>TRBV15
ATSRDGTVDNYGYT
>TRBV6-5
AVTGQGVSYEQY
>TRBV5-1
ASSEAGTGGYEQY
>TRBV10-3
AIGPSGGADMQY
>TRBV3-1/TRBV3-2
ASSQDLPAGGNTIY
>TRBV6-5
ASRPDSLNQPQH
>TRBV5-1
ASSPRGRGRQETQY
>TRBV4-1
ASSQDVDRRSSNEKLF
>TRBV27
ASGEKQGNTIY